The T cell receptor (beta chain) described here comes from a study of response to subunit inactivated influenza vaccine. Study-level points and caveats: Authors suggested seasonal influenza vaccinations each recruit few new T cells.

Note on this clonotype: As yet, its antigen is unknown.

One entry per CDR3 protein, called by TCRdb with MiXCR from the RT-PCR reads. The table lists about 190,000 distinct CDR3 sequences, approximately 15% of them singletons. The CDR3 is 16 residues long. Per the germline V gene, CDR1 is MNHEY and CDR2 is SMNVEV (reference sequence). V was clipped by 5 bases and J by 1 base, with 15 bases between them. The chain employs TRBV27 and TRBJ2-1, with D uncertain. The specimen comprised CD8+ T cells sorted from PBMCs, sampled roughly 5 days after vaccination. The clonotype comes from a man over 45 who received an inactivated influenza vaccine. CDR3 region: CASSHLGPSSYNEQFF. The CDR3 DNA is TGTGCCAGCAGTCACCTCGGGCCGTCATCCTACAATGAGCAGTTCTTC.